The 32 T cell receptor beta chains presented below share a single source sample, sequenced in a study of T cell responses to AZD1222 COVID-19 vaccine. Repertoires were generated with immunoSEQ multiplex PCR, while TCRdb's copy carries only in-frame clones and drops some. The sample shows 95,000 to 150,000 clones, about nine tenths of them seen only once. Here the sequenced sample was peripheral blood, taken on day 0 of AZD1222 vaccination. These receptor sequences come from an adult in good health.

This chain uses TRBV30 with TRBJ1-3, with D maybe TRBD1 (5 bases). This CDR3 comprises 13 residues. Germline V gene data show CDR1 as GTSNPN and CDR2 as SVGIG (reference sequence). V shed 1 base and J shed 4 bases, with 8 bases lying between them. CDR3 residues: CAWSGGTGNTIYF. The CDR3, as DNA: TGTGCCTGGAGTGGGGGGACCGGAAACACCATATATTTT.

V is TRBV4-3 and J is TRBJ2-1; D may be TRBD2 (6 bases). The V end lost 0 bases, the J end lost 10 bases, and 19 bases lay between the germline ends. Looked up from germline, CDR1 is LGHNA and CDR2 is YSLEER. The CDR3 contains 16 residues. The CDR3 sequence: CASSQDVGDLRIEQFF. CDR3 sequence (DNA): TGCGCCAGCAGCCAAGATGTTGGGGACTTGAGGATCGAGCAGTTCTTC.

This chain uses TRBV7-8 with TRBJ2-3, with D uncertain. Trimming took off 5 bases at V and 4 bases at J, with 16 bases between the two ends. The CDR3 contains 15 residues. Looked up from germline, CDR1 is SGHVS and CDR2 is FQNEAQ. The CDR3 nucleotides read TGTGCCAGCAGCCCCCGGGCTCTGAGCCCAGATACGCAGTATTTT. Its translation is CASSPRALSPDTQYF.

V and J are TRBV6-2 or TRBV6-3 and TRBJ1-3; D uncertain. The CDR3 is made up of 15 amino acids. The germline V gene encodes CDR1 MNHEY and CDR2 SVGEGT. The V end lost 5 bases, the J end lost 0 bases, and 11 bases lay between the germline ends. DNA for the CDR3: TGTGCCAGCAGTACTCGGGCCTACTCTGGAAACACCATATATTTT. Residues: CASSTRAYSGNTIYF.

The chain links TRBV7-9 to TRBJ2-7; D is undetermined. The CDR3 is 14 amino acids. V lost 1 base and J 7 bases, leaving 14 bases between the germline ends. Germline CDR1 reads SEHNR; CDR2 reads FQNEAQ (reference sequence). The CDR3 DNA follows: TGTGCCAGCAGCTTAGATGTTATCGCGAATGAGCAGTACTTC. Encoded protein: CASSLDVIANEQYF.

V is TRBV3-1 (or the pseudogene TRBV3-2) and J is TRBJ2-3, with 9 bases identical to TRBD2. Per the germline V gene, CDR1 is LGHDT and CDR2 is YNNKEL (reference sequence). The CDR3 loop spans 16 amino acids. Trimming at V came to 5 bases and at J to 3 bases, leaving 9 bases not matched to a gene. CDR3 loop: CASSTRWSGRTDTQYF. DNA for the CDR3: TGTGCCAGCAGCACCCGGTGGAGCGGGAGGACAGATACGCAGTATTTT.

The chain joins TRBV24-1 to TRBJ2-3, with 7 bases identical to TRBD1. Trimming removed 5 bases from V and 6 bases from J; junction bases left unmatched: 1. The CDR3 runs 12 residues. Germline loops: CDR1 KGHDR, CDR2 SFDVKD. In nucleotides, the CDR3 is TGTGCCACCAGTGGACAGGGTGATACGCAGTATTTT. It encodes CATSGQGDTQYF.

The gene calls are TRBV21-1 and TRBJ1-5; TRBD1, the D gene given by the table, was not confirmed from the DNA. TRBV21-1 is a pseudogene locus. The CDR3 contains 17 residues. The CDR3 region is CASSKAPDRDSNQPQHF. The CDR3 DNA is TGTGCCAGCAGCAAAGCCCCGGACAGGGATAGCAATCAGCCCCAGCATTTT.

The DNA of the CDR3 is TGTGCCACCAGTGATCCGGGACAGGTCACAGATACGCAGTATTTT. This sequence encodes CATSDPGQVTDTQYF. The chain employs TRBV24-1 and TRBJ2-3, with TRBD1 identical over 8 bases. CDR1 KGHDR and CDR2 SFDVKD come from the germline V gene. The CDR3 sequence is 15 residues long. V dropped 3 bases and J dropped 2; count of bases not matched to a gene: 3.

The chain recombines TRBV30 with TRBJ1-6; D call uncertain. Germline loops: CDR1 GTSNPN, CDR2 SVGIG (reference sequence). The CDR3 runs 13 residues. The CDR3 sequence: CASSVSYNSPLHF. The CDR3 bases are TGTGCAAGCTCGGTATCCTATAATTCACCCCTCCACTTT.

In its sample, this clone was seen many times. The V gene is TRBV7-9, the J gene TRBJ2-7, with a possible D match to TRBD1 (6 bases). Germline assignment: CDR1 SEHNR and CDR2 FQNEAQ (reference sequence). The V gene lost 5 bases and the J gene lost 6 bases, with 17 bases spanning the gap. The CDR3 has 14 residues. DNA of the CDR3: TGTGCCAGCAGCGCCACTACAGGGAGACGCGAGCAGTACTTC. Its translation: CASSATTGRREQYF. The whole variable domain, remainder taken from reference TRBV7-9 and TRBJ2-7, is DTGVSQNPRHKITKRGQNVTFRCDPISEHNRLYWYRQTLGQGPEFLTYFQNEAQLEKSRLLSDRFSAERPKGSFSTLEIQRTEQGDSAMYLCASSATTGRREQYFGPGTRLTVT.

J is TRBJ2-3 and V is TRBV15; D not resolved. The germline V gene encodes CDR1 LNHNV and CDR2 YYDKDF (reference sequence). The V and J ends lost 0 bases and 4 bases respectively, with 5 bases between them. The CDR3 totals 13 residues. The DNA of the CDR3 is TGTGCCACCAGCAGAGATTCCGCAGATACGCAGTATTTT. This translates into CATSRDSADTQYF.

This chain connects TRBV5-5 to TRBJ1-2; a weak D match, TRBD1 (6 bases). Germline assignment: CDR1 SGHKS and CDR2 YYEKEE (reference sequence). The V gene lost 4 bases and the J gene lost 9 bases, with 13 bases spanning the gap. This CDR3 region has 12 residues. In nucleotides, the CDR3 is TGTGCCAGCAGCCGAGGGGGGACGAGCTACACCTTC. Its translation is CASSRGGTSYTF.

The chain joins TRBV5-8 to TRBJ1-2; 9 nucleotides line up with TRBD1. The V segment lost 4 bases and the J segment 8 bases; nucleotides outside the gene matches: 6. Germline loops: CDR1 SGHTS, CDR2 YDEGEE. The CDR3 consists of 13 residues. As DNA, the CDR3 is TGTGCCAGCAGCGCCAGACAGGGGGAAGGCTACACCTTC. Translated, it gives CASSARQGEGYTF.

The CDR3 DNA follows: TGTGCCAGCAGTACCCGGACTAGCGGAGGGGAGCTGTTTTTT. Encoded protein: CASSTRTSGGELFF. The rearrangement joins TRBV2 to TRBJ2-2, with 10 bases identical to TRBD2. This CDR3 contains 14 residues. Germline V gene data show CDR1 as SNHLY and CDR2 as FYNNEI. After removal of 5 bases from V and 8 bases from J, the junction contained 5 bases not matched to a gene.

The chain employs TRBV28 and TRBJ1-1; TRBD1 matches 7 bases. J was trimmed by 4 bases and V by 2 bases; bases with no gene match: 4. This CDR3 region has 14 residues. Per germline, CDR1 MDHEN and CDR2 SYDVKM. The CDR3 coding sequence is TGTGCCAGCAGTTTACCCGGGACAGTCACTGAAGCTTTCTTT. Its translation: CASSLPGTVTEAFF.

In its sample, this clone ranks as medium-sized. The chain employs TRBV5-5 and TRBJ2-2; weak D call: TRBD2 (6 bases). Trimming took 3 bases from V and 8 from J, leaving 14 bases between them. This CDR3 spans 14 amino acids. Germline CDR1 SGHKS, CDR2 YYEKEE (reference sequence). CDR3 amino acids: CASSYGAGMGELFF. The CDR3 nucleotides read TGTGCCAGCAGCTACGGGGCGGGAATGGGGGAGCTGTTTTTT.

The chain combines TRBV6-5 with TRBJ2-7, with 8 bases matching TRBD1. V trimming: 10 bases; J trimming: 3 bases; junction bases outside the gene matches: 14. This CDR3 is built from 15 residues. The germline V gene has CDR1 MNHEY and CDR2 SVGAGI. For the CDR3, the DNA is TGTGCCACCTCGACACAGGACAGGGCTTTCTACGAGCAGTACTTC. Its translation: CATSTQDRAFYEQYF.

The chain uses TRBV5-4 and TRBJ2-7; weak D call: TRBD2 (6 bases). The germline V and J ends were trimmed by 4 bases and 1 base, with 12 bases remaining between them. Germline V gives CDR1 SGHNT, CDR2 YYREEE (reference sequence). The CDR3 sequence is 14 residues long. DNA for the CDR3: TGTGCCAGCAGCGCCCGGGACTCTTCCTACGAGCAGTACTTC. Amino acids: CASSARDSSYEQYF.

The chain employs TRBV11-2 and TRBJ2-7; 8 bases are shared with TRBD1. The CDR3 spans 14 residues. Germline assignment: CDR1 SGHAT and CDR2 FQNNGV. The junction had 7 bases not matched to a gene; V was cut back by 4 bases and J by 5 bases. Here the CDR3 reads CASSSPGQAHEQYF. DNA for the CDR3: TGTGCCAGCAGCTCCCCGGGACAGGCCCACGAGCAGTACTTC.

CDR3 sequence: CASRGSPNTGELFF. Here the CDR3 DNA reads TGCGCCAGCAGAGGTAGCCCGAACACCGGGGAGCTGTTTTTT. The rearrangement links TRBV5-1 to TRBJ2-2; no firm D call. This CDR3 has 14 residues. Germline V CDR1 and CDR2: SGHRS, YFSETQ. With 5 bases removed from V and 0 bases from J, the gap between germline ends came to 8 bases.

This chain connects TRBV18 to TRBJ2-1; no clear D gene. Germline lookup yields CDR1 KGHSH and CDR2 LQKENI. Trimming took 3 bases from V and 8 from J, leaving 8 bases between them. This CDR3 contains 12 residues. The CDR3 protein is CASSPGVDEQFF. The CDR3 DNA reads as TGTGCCAGCTCACCTGGTGTAGATGAGCAGTTCTTC.

The CDR3 bases are TGTGCCAGCAGCTCAACCAAGGATCAGCCCCAGCATTTT. Residues: CASSSTKDQPQHF. This chain links TRBV7-8 with TRBJ1-5; D is ambiguous. The CDR3 sequence is 13 residues long. Deletions cut 4 bases from V and 5 bases from J, with 9 bases between. Germline-derived CDR1 and CDR2 are SGHVS and FQNEAQ.

The chain couples TRBV12-3 or TRBV12-4 to TRBJ2-3, with D hard to call. There are 12 residues in the CDR3. V was shortened by 3 bases and J by 2 bases, with 3 bases between the two germline ends. The CDR3 region is CASSFATDTQYF. The CDR3 nucleotides read TGTGCCAGCAGTTTCGCCACAGATACGCAGTATTTT.

J is TRBJ2-1 and V is TRBV2; 13 bases line up with TRBD2. The V segment lost 6 bases and the J segment 8 bases; nucleotides outside the gene matches: 7. The germline CDR1 and CDR2 sequences are SNHLY and FYNNEI. This CDR3 has 15 residues. This chain's CDR3 is CASSPTSGRFDEQFF. The CDR3 nucleotides read TGTGCCAGCAGCCCGACTAGCGGGAGGTTCGATGAGCAGTTCTTC. Together with reference TRBV2 and TRBJ2-1, the CDR3 gives the full variable domain: EPEVTQTPSHQVTQMGQEVILRCVPISNHLYFYWYRQILGQKVEFLVSFYNNEISEKSEIFDDQFSVERPDGSNFTLKIRSTKLEDSAMYFCASSPTSGRFDEQFFGPGTRLTVL.

The V call is TRBV24-1, the J call TRBJ2-5, with 7 positions matching TRBD1. Germline assignment: CDR1 KGHDR and CDR2 SFDVKD. Losses at the gene ends were 0 bases for V and 7 bases for J; bases not matched to a gene: 10. The CDR3 has 16 amino acids. The CDR3 sequence is CATSDLQGDSVGTQYF. The CDR3 DNA is TGTGCCACCAGTGATTTGCAAGGGGACAGTGTGGGGACCCAGTACTTC.

The V call is TRBV3-1 (or the pseudogene TRBV3-2), the J call TRBJ2-5; D is possibly TRBD2 (6 bases). V was clipped by 1 base and J by 9 bases, with 15 bases between them. The CDR3 consists of 14 residues. CDR1 is LGHDT and CDR2 is YNNKEL in the germline V gene (reference sequence). CDR3 nucleotide sequence: TGTGCCAGCAGCCAAGGTCCCCACTCGGGGGCCCAGTACTTC. Its translation: CASSQGPHSGAQYF.

The chain combines TRBV28 with TRBJ1-2; the D gene is possibly TRBD1 (6 bases). V was pared by 2 bases and J by 1 base, with 23 bases between. The length of the CDR3 is 19 residues. Germline V gives CDR1 MDHEN, CDR2 SYDVKM. CDR3: CASSLVHWGGAQSNYGYTF. CDR3 nucleotide sequence: TGTGCCAGCAGTTTAGTCCACTGGGGGGGCGCACAGAGTAACTATGGCTACACCTTC.

The chain uses TRBV18 and TRBJ1-1; D possibly corresponds to TRBD1 (5 bases). V was clipped by 5 bases and J by 1 base, with 14 bases between them. CDR1 KGHSH and CDR2 LQKENI come from the germline V gene. This CDR3 spans 15 amino acids. The CDR3 protein is CASSITPQGNTEAFF. CDR3 bases: TGTGCCAGCTCAATCACTCCCCAGGGGAACACTGAAGCTTTCTTT.

The chain couples TRBV5-4 to TRBJ2-7; maybe TRBD2 (6 bases). Germline CDR1 and CDR2: SGHNT and YYREEE (reference sequence). The CDR3 sequence is 16 residues long. V lost 0 bases to trimming and J lost 4 bases, with 17 bases between them. CDR3 sequence (DNA): TGTGCCAGCAGCTTGGGTGGGGCTAGCGTACTTTACGAGCAGTACTTC. It specifies CASSLGGASVLYEQYF.

The V and J genes are TRBV4-2 and TRBJ1-1; no clear D. CDR1 LGHNA and CDR2 YNFKEQ come from the germline V gene. The CDR3 sequence is 14 residues long. Trimming took 1 base from V and 4 from J, leaving 10 bases between them. The CDR3 DNA reads TGTGCCAGCAGCCAAGTTTTTCAAGGCACTGAAGCTTTCTTT. Its protein product is CASSQVFQGTEAFF.

The V gene is TRBV5-1, the J gene TRBJ2-6; a possible D gene is TRBD1 (6 bases). CDR3 size: 16 residues. Germline V CDR1 and CDR2: SGHRS, YFSETQ. With 4 bases removed from V and 4 bases from J, the gap between germline ends came to 15 bases. CDR3 amino acids: CASSNILTGGANVLTF. CDR3 DNA: TGCGCCAGCAGCAACATTCTCACAGGGGGGGCCAACGTCCTGACTTTC.